A selection of T cell receptor beta chains follows, all from one sample in a study of graft-versus-host responses after intestinal transplantation. The antigens these receptors bind are not known. Some clones are missing from TCRdb's copy, which holds only in-frame ones; the method was immunoSEQ multiplex PCR. The sample lists about 66,000 clones; 80% to 95% were seen once. Sequenced material: unstimulated CD8+ T cells sorted from spleen or lymph node cells, taken before intestinal transplant. The source of these receptors is a human donor who received an intestinal transplant. Each CDR3 is given with its conserved first and last residue. A D gene is named only where the DNA matches it firmly. A row's size may be missing; if present it is once, few, many or a size class.

V	J	D	length	size	DNA	CDR3
TRBV9	TRBJ2-7	.	13	.	TGTGCCAGCCTTACGATGGGACACTACGAGCAGTACTTC	CASLTMGHYEQYF
TRBV6-5	TRBJ1-2	.	14	once	TGTGCCAGCAGTTTTGGAGACAGTAACTATGGCTACACCTTC	CASSFGDSNYGYTF
TRBV5-6	TRBJ2-2	.	15	.	TGTGCCAGCAGCTTGACCACAGGGGGGGACGGGGAGCTGTTTTTT	CASSLTTGGDGELFF
TRBV29-1	TRBJ2-3	.	14	.	TGCAGCGTTGAAGATCCCGGGAGCACAGATACGCAGTATTTT	CSVEDPGSTDTQYF
TRBV9	TRBJ1-3	.	13	once	TGTGCCAGCCGTTCTAGCCCTGGAAACACCATATATTTT	CASRSSPGNTIYF
TRBV15	TRBJ2-1	TRBD2	20	.	TGTGCCACCAGCTCCCCAACTAGCGGGGGGGATTTTAGAACCTACAATGAGCAGTTCTTC	CATSSPTSGGDFRTYNEQFF
TRBV6-5	TRBJ1-5	.	15	.	TGTGCCAGCAGTCCCCGGGGGAGCTGGGCTCAGCCCCAGCATTTT	CASSPRGSWAQPQHF
TRBV9	TRBJ2-1	.	13	.	TGTGCCAGCAGCTCCGGGACTCAAGCGGAGCAGTTCTTC	CASSSGTQAEQFF
TRBV9	TRBJ1-1	.	13	.	TGTGCCAGCAGCGGCCGTCAAAACGGTGAAGCTTTCTTT	CASSGRQNGEAFF
TRBV9	TRBJ2-1	.	15	.	TGTGCCAGCAGCGGGGGGGATATCCCTAACAATGAGCAGTTCTTC	CASSGGDIPNNEQFF
TRBV5-1	TRBJ2-3	TRBD1	16	.	TGCGCCAGCGGAAACCGACAGGGGACTAGCACAGATACGCAGTATTTT	CASGNRQGTSTDTQYF
TRBV27	TRBJ1-4	TRBD1	13	.	TGTGCCAGTATGGGACAGAATAATGAAAAACTGTTTTTT	CASMGQNNEKLFF
TRBV7-8	TRBJ1-5	.	16	once	TGTGCCAGCAGCTTATTTGGGGGGGCGGTGGGTCAGCCCCAGCATTTT	CASSLFGGAVGQPQHF
TRBV6-1	TRBJ2-4	.	16	.	TGTGCCAGCAGTGGCGGATCGGGACTAGCCAAAAACATTCAGTACTTC	CASSGGSGLAKNIQYF
TRBV6-5	TRBJ1-1	.	12	.	TGTGCCAGCAGTTACTCCCGGGGGGTGGCTTTCTTT	CASSYSRGVAFF
TRBV9	TRBJ2-7	.	13	once	TGTGCCAGCAGCGTAGAGGCAGGGGACGAGCAGTACTTC	CASSVEAGDEQYF
TRBV7-6	TRBJ2-1	TRBD2	17	.	TGTGCCAGCAGCTCTACCTTAGCGGGGGGGCTAATCAATGAGCAGTTCTTC	CASSSTLAGGLINEQFF
TRBV6-6	TRBJ2-5	TRBD2	14	.	TGTGCCAGCAGTTTTGCGGGGGTGCAGGAGACCCAGTACTTC	CASSFAGVQETQYF
TRBV10-2	TRBJ1-5	.	14	.	TGCGCCAGCAGTGGGACAGATAGCAATCAGCCCCAGCATTTT	CASSGTDSNQPQHF
TRBV6-5	TRBJ2-2	.	15	.	TGTGCCAGCAGTTACAGCGGGTTTTACACCGGGGAGCTGTTTTTT	CASSYSGFYTGELFF
TRBV5-4	TRBJ2-1	.	16	.	TGTGCCAGCAGCTCACTCGCGGGGTTGGAGGGGAATGAGCAGTTCTTC	CASSSLAGLEGNEQFF
TRBV6-6	TRBJ1-2	.	16	once	TGTGCCAGCAGTGCAAACCCCTTACAGGGCGACTATGGCTACACCTTC	CASSANPLQGDYGYTF
TRBV29-1	TRBJ1-1	.	11	few	TGCAGCGTTGGGACTAACACTGAAGCTTTCTTT	CSVGTNTEAFF
TRBV5-6	TRBJ2-7	TRBD2	13	once	TGTGCCAGCAGCTGGACTAGCGGATACGAGCAGTACTTC	CASSWTSGYEQYF
TRBV6-1	TRBJ2-7	.	12	.	TGTGCCACCTCCGCGAGGGTAAACGAGCAGTACTTC	CATSARVNEQYF
TRBV27	TRBJ2-7	.	13	.	TGTGCCAGCAGTTTATATCCTAGTCCCGAGCAGTACTTC	CASSLYPSPEQYF
TRBV2	TRBJ1-4	TRBD1	13	.	TGTGCCAGCGCCCGGGACAGGGGGGAAAAACTGTTTTTT	CASARDRGEKLFF
TRBV7-2	TRBJ2-6	.	16	.	TGTGCCAGCAGCTTAGCCCCAGGTTCTGGGGCCAACGTCCTGACTTTC	CASSLAPGSGANVLTF
TRBV27	TRBJ1-1	.	13	.	TGTGCCAGCAGCCTAGCTTACTCTACTGAAGCTTTCTTT	CASSLAYSTEAFF
TRBV19	TRBJ1-2	.	11	.	TGTGCCAGTAGTCACCAGCGGGGCTACACCTTC	CASSHQRGYTF
TRBV5-1	TRBJ1-6	.	13	.	TGCGCCAGCAGGGACAGCAATAATTCACCCCTCCACTTT	CASRDSNNSPLHF
TRBV5-8	TRBJ1-2	.	13	.	TGTGCCAGCAGCCCCGGGGATCACTATGGCTACACCTTC	CASSPGDHYGYTF
TRBV15	TRBJ2-3	.	13	.	TGTGCCACCAGCAGAAAGGGGACAGATACGCAGTATTTT	CATSRKGTDTQYF
TRBV6-5	TRBJ2-7	.	11	.	TGTGCCAGCAGGTCGGTCCACGAGCAGTACTTC	CASRSVHEQYF
TRBV6-5	TRBJ2-1	TRBD2	16	few	TGTGCCAGCAGTTCAGGGACTAGCGGGGGGGCAGCTGAGCAGTTCTTC	CASSSGTSGGAAEQFF
TRBV4-1	TRBJ1-1	.	15	.	TGCGCCAGCAGCCAAGTTCGGGGTGGCAACACTGAAGCTTTCTTT	CASSQVRGGNTEAFF
TRBV6-5	TRBJ2-7	.	12	.	TGTGCCAGCTCACCGAGCTCCTACGAGCAGTACTTC	CASSPSSYEQYF
TRBV11-3	TRBJ2-7	.	13	.	TGTGCCAGCAGCTTAGGTAGGACTTACGAGCAGTACTTC	CASSLGRTYEQYF
TRBV9	TRBJ1-2	TRBD1	18	.	TGTGCCAGCAGCGTTGGCCGGGACAGGGGGCTCCAGAACTATGGCTACACCTTC	CASSVGRDRGLQNYGYTF